Listed here is a single T cell receptor (beta chain). What it binds is not known. The PCR used 60 Vbeta and 13 Jbeta primers. As originally analysed: Among the unique TCR beta chains that a later analysis counted, about 81 million in all, about 11 million were shared. Repertoires were generated with immunoSEQ multiplex PCR, while TCRdb's copy carries only in-frame clones and drops some. V and J calls plus clone size are reproduced from that table; the DNA served to infer D and trimming. This table has 100,000 to 150,000 clones, about 80% appearing once. This record comes from a study of cytomegalovirus exposure and HLA in healthy donors. Study-level results: There were some 150 TCR beta chains listed as cytomegalovirus-associated. Analyzed later, most CMV-associated TCR beta chains appeared HLA-restricted. In the analysis, some V segments, TRBV6-2 and TRBV6-3 included, were excluded as indistinguishable.

From germline, CDR1 is LNHDA and CDR2 SQIVND (reference sequence). The CDR3 runs to 15 residues. Trimming at V came to 4 bases and at J to 4 bases, leaving 4 bases not matched to a gene. Sequenced sample: PBMCs. This clonotype was obtained from a man aged 18 to 29 in good health and CMV-seronegative. This chain uses TRBV19 with TRBJ1-5, with 10 bases matching TRBD1. The CDR3 DNA is TGTGCCAGTAGTACAGGGACAGGGGAAAATCAGCCCCAGCATTTT. Translating gives CASSTGTGENQPQHF.